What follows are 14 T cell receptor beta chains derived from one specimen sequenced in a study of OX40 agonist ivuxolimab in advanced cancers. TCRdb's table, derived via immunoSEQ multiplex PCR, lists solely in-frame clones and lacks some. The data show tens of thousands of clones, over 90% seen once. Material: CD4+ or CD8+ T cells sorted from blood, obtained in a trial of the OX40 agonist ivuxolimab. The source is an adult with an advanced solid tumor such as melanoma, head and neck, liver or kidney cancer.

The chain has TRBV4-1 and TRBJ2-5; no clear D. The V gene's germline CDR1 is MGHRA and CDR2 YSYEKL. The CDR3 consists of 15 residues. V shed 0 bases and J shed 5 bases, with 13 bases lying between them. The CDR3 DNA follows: TGCGCCAGCAGCCAAGATGTCGGCTCTTCGGAGACCCAGTACTTC. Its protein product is CASSQDVGSSETQYF.

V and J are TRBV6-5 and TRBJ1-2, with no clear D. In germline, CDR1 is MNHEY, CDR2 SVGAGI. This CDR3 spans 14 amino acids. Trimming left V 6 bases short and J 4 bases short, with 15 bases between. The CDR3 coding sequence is TGTGCCAGCAGCCCCTCCAGGAATTTCTATGGCTACACCTTC. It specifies CASSPSRNFYGYTF.

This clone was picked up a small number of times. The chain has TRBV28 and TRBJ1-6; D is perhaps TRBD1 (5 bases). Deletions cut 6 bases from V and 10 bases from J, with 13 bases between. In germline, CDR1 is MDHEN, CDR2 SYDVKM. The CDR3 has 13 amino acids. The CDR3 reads CASRPPGASPLHF. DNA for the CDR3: TGTGCCAGCAGACCTCCTGGGGCATCACCCCTCCACTTT. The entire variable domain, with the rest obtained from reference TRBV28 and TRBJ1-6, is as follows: DVKVTQSSRYLVKRTGEKVFLECVQDMDHENMFWYRQDPGLGLRLIYFSYDVKMKEKGDIPEGYSVSREKKERFSLILESASTNQTSMYLCASRPPGASPLHFGNGTRLTVT.

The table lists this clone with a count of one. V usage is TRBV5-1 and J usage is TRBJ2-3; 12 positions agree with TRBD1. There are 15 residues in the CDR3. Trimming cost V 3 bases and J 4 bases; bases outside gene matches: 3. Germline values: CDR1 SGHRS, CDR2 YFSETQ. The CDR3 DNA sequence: TGCGCCAGCAGCTGGGGGACAGGGGGCGCAGATACGCAGTATTTT. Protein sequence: CASSWGTGGADTQYF.

For the CDR3, the DNA is TGTGCCAGCAGCACCGGACTAGCGGGGGGCATCACAGATACGCAGTATTTT. Its protein is CASSTGLAGGITDTQYF. This sequence joins TRBV11-1 and TRBJ2-3, with TRBD2 matching 14 bases. With V trimmed by 5 bases and J by 2 bases, 6 bases remained unmatched. The V gene's germline CDR1 is SGHAT and CDR2 FQDESV (reference sequence). The CDR3 contains 17 residues.

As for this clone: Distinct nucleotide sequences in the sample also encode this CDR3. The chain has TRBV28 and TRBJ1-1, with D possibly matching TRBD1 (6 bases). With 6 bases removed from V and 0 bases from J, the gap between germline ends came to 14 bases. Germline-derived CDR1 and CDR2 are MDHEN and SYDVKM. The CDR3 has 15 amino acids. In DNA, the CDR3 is TGTGCCAGCAGATACCCGGGACAAGTGAACACTGAAGCTTTCTTT. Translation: CASRYPGQVNTEAFF. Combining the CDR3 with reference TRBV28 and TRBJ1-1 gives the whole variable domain DVKVTQSSRYLVKRTGEKVFLECVQDMDHENMFWYRQDPGLGLRLIYFSYDVKMKEKGDIPEGYSVSREKKERFSLILESASTNQTSMYLCASRYPGQVNTEAFFGQGTRLTVV.

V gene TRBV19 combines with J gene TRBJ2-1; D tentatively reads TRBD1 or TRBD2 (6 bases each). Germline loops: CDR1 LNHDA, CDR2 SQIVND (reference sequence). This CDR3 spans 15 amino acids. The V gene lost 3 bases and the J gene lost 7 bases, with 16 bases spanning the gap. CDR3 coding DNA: TGTGCCAGTAGTATTGGCCGGGGGCGGAGGAATGAGCAGTTCTTC. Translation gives CASSIGRGRRNEQFF.

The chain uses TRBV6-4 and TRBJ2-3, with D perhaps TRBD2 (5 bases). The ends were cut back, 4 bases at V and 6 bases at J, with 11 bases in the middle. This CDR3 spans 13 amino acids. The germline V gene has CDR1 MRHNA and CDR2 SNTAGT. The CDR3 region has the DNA TGTGCCAGCAGTGCCGGACGAGGGGATACGCAGTATTTT. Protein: CASSAGRGDTQYF.

This CDR3 is CASSIYKETGSNQPQHF. For the CDR3, the DNA is TGTGCCAGTAGTATCTACAAAGAAACAGGTAGCAATCAGCCCCAGCATTTT. The chain combines TRBV19 with TRBJ1-5; possible D gene TRBD1, 5 bases. The CDR3 is 17 residues long. The germline V gene has CDR1 LNHDA and CDR2 SQIVND (reference sequence). Between the trimmed V and J ends, which lost 3 bases and 0 bases, there was a span of 15 bases.

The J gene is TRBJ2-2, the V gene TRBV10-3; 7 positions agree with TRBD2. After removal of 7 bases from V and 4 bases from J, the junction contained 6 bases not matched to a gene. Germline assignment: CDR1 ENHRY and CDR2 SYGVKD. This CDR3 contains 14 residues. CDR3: CAIKGREGTGELFF. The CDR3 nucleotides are TGTGCCATCAAGGGCAGGGAGGGCACCGGGGAGCTGTTTTTT.

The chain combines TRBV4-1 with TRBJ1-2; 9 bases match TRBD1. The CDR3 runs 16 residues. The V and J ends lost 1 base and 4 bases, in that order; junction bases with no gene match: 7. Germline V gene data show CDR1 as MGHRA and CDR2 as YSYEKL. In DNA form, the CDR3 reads TGCGCCAGCAGCCAAGGGAGGGGACAGGGTACCTATGGCTACACCTTC. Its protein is CASSQGRGQGTYGYTF.

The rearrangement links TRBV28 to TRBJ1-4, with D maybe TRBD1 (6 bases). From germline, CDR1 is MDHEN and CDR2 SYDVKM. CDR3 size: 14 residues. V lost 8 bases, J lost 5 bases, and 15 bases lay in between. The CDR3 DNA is TGTGCCAGCGGGGGGGGGCTTCCGAATGAAAAACTGTTTTTT. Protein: CASGGGLPNEKLFF. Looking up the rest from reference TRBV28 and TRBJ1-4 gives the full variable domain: DVKVTQSSRYLVKRTGEKVFLECVQDMDHENMFWYRQDPGLGLRLIYFSYDVKMKEKGDIPEGYSVSREKKERFSLILESASTNQTSMYLCASGGGLPNEKLFFGSGTQLSVL.

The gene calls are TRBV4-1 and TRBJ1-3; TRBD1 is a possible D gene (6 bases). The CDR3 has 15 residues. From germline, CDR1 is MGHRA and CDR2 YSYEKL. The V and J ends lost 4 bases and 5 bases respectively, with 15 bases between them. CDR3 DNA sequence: TGCGCCAGCAGCCCCCTCGGGGGCAAACGAAACACCATATATTTT. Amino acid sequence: CASSPLGGKRNTIYF.

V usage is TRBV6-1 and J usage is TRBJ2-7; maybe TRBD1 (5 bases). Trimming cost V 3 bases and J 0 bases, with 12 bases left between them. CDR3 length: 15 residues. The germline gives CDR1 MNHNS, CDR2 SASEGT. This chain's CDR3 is CASSDPRAPSYEQYF. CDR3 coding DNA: TGTGCCAGCAGTGACCCCAGGGCCCCCTCCTACGAGCAGTACTTC.